The 9 T cell receptor beta chains given below trace back to one sample, sequenced in a study of T cells in women clearing cervical HPV infection. The assay was immunoSEQ multiplex PCR, and TCRdb's table has in-frame clones only and misses some. Recorded here are approximately 17,000 clones; the top ten clones represent approximately 12%. Material for sequencing was blood buffy coat. These receptors all come from a woman between 18 and 69 years old with a cervical HPV16 infection that either progressed to CIN3+ or cleared (not recorded which).

CDR3 sequence reads: CASSLGQGLSNTIYF. The sequenced part of the CDR3 DNA is TGTGCCAGCAGCTTAGGACAGGGGTTAAGCAACACC. This chain connects TRBV7-9 to TRBJ1-3; 8 nucleotides line up with TRBD1. Coverage ceases 3 residues before the CDR3 finishes, and the germline J gene fills in the end. The V gene end was trimmed by 1 base and the J gene end by 7 bases; junction bases not matched to a gene: 6. CDR1 SEHNR and CDR2 FQNEAQ come from the germline V gene (reference sequence). The CDR3 length is 15 residues. Variable domain in full (rest from reference TRBV7-9 and TRBJ1-3): DTGVSQNPRHKITKRGQNVTFRCDPISEHNRLYWYRQTLGQGPEFLTYFQNEAQLEKSRLLSDRFSAERPKGSFSTLEIQRTEQGDSAMYLCASSLGQGLSNTIYFGEGSWLTVV.

As for this clone: The DNA ends 3 residues before the CDR3 does, and the rest of the CDR3 is filled in from the germline J gene. This sequence joins TRBV5-6 and TRBJ1-6; a weak D match, TRBD1 (6 bases). CDR3 length equals 14 residues. The V and J ends lost 2 bases and 7 bases respectively, with 10 bases between them. The germline gives CDR1 SGHDT, CDR2 YYEEEE. The CDR3 loop is CASSFLRGNSPLHF. CDR3 DNA, as far as it was read: TGTGCCAGCAGCTTTTTGAGGGGGAATTCACCC.

The CDR3 loop reads CASSVGDRYPPNEKLFF. The CDR3 bases that were read are TGTGCCAGCAGCGTAGGGGACAGGTATCCTCCTAATGAAAAA. J is TRBJ1-4 and V is TRBV9; 8 nucleotides line up with TRBD1. The sequence runs out 3 residues before the end of the CDR3; the remainder is reconstructed from the germline J gene. Germline loops: CDR1 SGDLS, CDR2 YYNGEE. J gave up 3 bases and V 0 bases, and 7 bases lay outside the gene matches. This CDR3 is built from 17 residues.

As concerns this clone: The read stops 3 residues short of the end of the CDR3; the missing end is completed from the germline J gene. J is TRBJ1-6 and V is TRBV2, with D maybe TRBD1 (6 bases). V gave up 7 bases and J gave up 7 bases, with 14 bases separating them. Germline CDR1 reads SNHLY; CDR2 reads FYNNEI. The CDR3 loop spans 14 amino acids. This CDR3 reads CASIRDRNNSPLHF. The sequenced part of the CDR3 DNA is TGTGCCAGCATCCGCGACAGGAACAATTCACCC.

Notes on this clone: The CDR3 is cut off 3 residues early in the read; its end comes from the germline J gene. This sequence joins TRBV20-1 and TRBJ2-5; 13 bases map to TRBD2. Germline V gene data show CDR1 as DFQATT and CDR2 as SNEGSKA (reference sequence). The length of the CDR3 is 15 residues. V shed 6 bases and J 0 bases; nucleotides not matched to a gene: 4. CDR3 in amino acids: CSAGTSGAHQETQYF. CDR3 DNA (partial): TGCAGTGCCGGGACTAGCGGGGCGCACCAAGAGACC.

Note on this clone: The read ends 3 residues shy of where the CDR3 ends; the end is completed using the germline J gene. The J gene is TRBJ1-2, the V gene TRBV5-1, with D possibly matching TRBD1 (5 bases). The CDR3 sequence is 13 residues long. Per germline, CDR1 SGHRS and CDR2 YFSETQ. CDR3 in amino acids: CASSLPGKASYTF. The part of the CDR3 DNA that was read is TGCGCCAGCAGCTTGCCAGGGAAGGCATCC.

Comment on this clone: The CDR3 goes on 3 residues after the read ends, and that part is filled in from the germline J gene. J is TRBJ2-3 and V is TRBV7-9, with D uncertain. Germline CDR1 and CDR2: SEHNR and FQNEAQ (reference sequence). The CDR3 spans 15 residues. With 5 bases removed from V and 2 bases from J, the gap between germline ends came to 14 bases. CDR3 DNA, as far as it was read: TGTGCCAGCAGCGCCGACACAGCCCTCACAGATACG. Its translation is CASSADTALTDT. The whole CDR3 sequence reads CASSADTALTDTQYF.

Worth noting for this clone: The sequenced fragment ends 3 residues before the CDR3 boundary, so the rest is inferred from the germline J gene. The V and J genes are TRBV6-1 and TRBJ1-1; D may be TRBD1 (5 bases). Germline lookup yields CDR1 MNHNS and CDR2 SASEGT. CDR3 size: 16 residues. Trimming pared 1 base from V and 0 bases from J, leaving 12 bases between. The CDR3 is CASSEGIGAMNTEAFF. The CDR3 DNA, read in part, is TGTGCCAGCAGTGAAGGGATTGGGGCTATGAACACTGAA.

About this clone itself: The CDR3 end is not reached by the read, which stops 3 residues before it; the germline J gene fills it in. V is TRBV6-1 and J is TRBJ1-5, with D maybe TRBD1 (5 bases). CDR1 MNHNS and CDR2 SASEGT come from the germline V gene. The CDR3 extends over 12 amino acids. V was clipped by 3 bases and J by 7 bases, with 7 bases between them. The sequenced part of the CDR3 DNA is TGTGCCAGCAGTGACGGGGGGCAGCCC. Amino acid sequence: CASSDGGQP. The CDR3 reads in full as CASSDGGQPQHF.